These 11 T cell receptor beta chains came from one sample sequenced in a study of cytomegalovirus exposure and HLA in healthy donors. The PCR was carried out with 60 Vbeta primers and 13 Jbeta primers. Measured with immunoSEQ multiplex PCR; TCRdb has only the in-frame clones, and not every one. The table lists over 200,000 clones, more than 75% of them singletons. Sequencing was done on a sample of PBMCs. Every receptor here comes from a male donor in good health and CMV-seronegative.

This clone was detected once. The rearrangement uses TRBV9 and TRBJ2-7; 7 positions agree with TRBD2. CDR3 length equals 14 residues. After removal of 0 bases from V and 2 bases from J, the junction contained 2 bases not matched to a gene. Germline V CDR1 and CDR2: SGDLS, YYNGEE. CDR3 in amino acids: CASSVGGRAYEQYF. The CDR3 DNA reads TGTGCCAGCAGCGTAGGAGGGAGGGCCTACGAGCAGTACTTC.

This chain uses TRBV10-3 with TRBJ2-5; perhaps TRBD1 as D (5 bases). V gave up 2 bases and J gave up 2 bases, with 12 bases separating them. CDR1 ENHRY and CDR2 SYGVKD come from the germline V gene. This CDR3 region has 15 residues. The CDR3 loop is CAISEGALSQETQYF. The CDR3 DNA reads TGTGCCATCAGTGAGGGGGCACTGTCTCAAGAGACCCAGTACTTC.

The chain is built from TRBV5-1 and TRBJ1-1, with D unresolved. This CDR3 comprises 15 residues. Germline lookup yields CDR1 SGHRS and CDR2 YFSETQ. V lost 2 bases and J lost 4, with 15 bases in between. This CDR3 is CASSFILLQATEAFF. The CDR3 DNA is TGCGCCAGCAGCTTCATTTTGTTGCAGGCCACTGAAGCTTTCTTT.

This chain connects TRBV5-1 to TRBJ2-7; D ambiguous. Trimming took 5 bases from V and 7 from J, leaving 16 bases between them. The germline V gene encodes CDR1 SGHRS and CDR2 YFSETQ. The CDR3 sequence is 13 residues long. The CDR3 DNA reads as TGCGCCAGCAGGCAGTTTCCCCTGGAGGAGCAGTACTTC. It codes for CASRQFPLEEQYF. Full variable domain (rest looked up from reference TRBV5-1 and TRBJ2-7): KAGVTQTPRYLIKTRGQQVTLSCSPISGHRSVSWYQQTPGQGLQFLFEYFSETQRNKGNFPGRFSGRQFSNSRSEMNVSTLELGDSALYLCASRQFPLEEQYFGPGTRLTVT.

The rearrangement joins TRBV19 to TRBJ1-1; tentative D call: TRBD1 (5 bases). Trimming removed 6 bases from V and 6 bases from J, with 23 bases in between. Germline V lookup: CDR1 LNHDA, CDR2 SQIVND (reference sequence). The CDR3 has 16 residues. CDR3 nucleotides: TGTGCCAGTAGCTCCTGGGGCATTCGCCCGGGTCCTGAAGCTTTCTTT. Amino acids: CASSSWGIRPGPEAFF.

V usage is TRBV14 and J usage is TRBJ1-1; 9 positions match TRBD1. The germline CDR1 and CDR2 sequences are SGHDN and FVKESK. This CDR3 comprises 17 residues. V shed 0 bases, J shed 1 base, and the junction held 6 bases outside the gene matches. The CDR3 DNA follows: TGTGCCAGCAGCCAAGATTTGGGGACAGGGTGGAACACTGAAGCTTTCTTT. Protein product: CASSQDLGTGWNTEAFF.

The rearrangement uses TRBV15 and TRBJ1-5, with D tentatively TRBD1 (5 bases). The germline CDR1 and CDR2 sequences are LNHNV and YYDKDF (reference sequence). The CDR3 has 14 amino acids. V was clipped by 1 base and J by 6 bases, with 10 bases between them. The chain's CDR3 is CATSRVPGPQPQHF. In nucleotides, the CDR3 is TGTGCCACCAGCAGAGTTCCAGGGCCTCAGCCCCAGCATTTT. The variable domain in full, with the rest retrieved from reference TRBV15 and TRBJ1-5, is DAMVIQNPRYQVTQFGKPVTLSCSQTLNHNVMYWYQQKSSQAPKLLFHYYDKDFNNEADTPDNFQSRRPNTSFCFLDIRSPGLGDTAMYLCATSRVPGPQPQHFGDGTRLSIL.

This rearrangement joins TRBV7-9 to TRBJ1-4; 7 nucleotides align to TRBD1. Germline assignment: CDR1 SEHNR and CDR2 FQNEAQ (reference sequence). V trimming: 6 bases; J trimming: 5 bases; junction bases outside the gene matches: 6. This CDR3 is built from 14 residues. CDR3 loop: CASRRDRANEKLFF. The CDR3 region has the DNA TGTGCCAGCAGACGCGACAGGGCGAATGAAAAACTGTTTTTT. Variable domain in full (rest from reference TRBV7-9 and TRBJ1-4): DTGVSQNPRHKITKRGQNVTFRCDPISEHNRLYWYRQTLGQGPEFLTYFQNEAQLEKSRLLSDRFSAERPKGSFSTLEIQRTEQGDSAMYLCASRRDRANEKLFFGSGTQLSVL.

The chain uses TRBV6-5 and TRBJ1-1; 7 nucleotides agree with TRBD1. Germline CDR1 reads MNHEY; CDR2 reads SVGAGI. This CDR3 spans 16 amino acids. V lost 2 bases to trimming and J lost 0 bases; unmatched junction nucleotides: 6. CDR3 sequence (DNA): TGTGCCAGCAGTTACGGGGCAGGGGGATTGAACACTGAAGCTTTCTTT. Protein product: CASSYGAGGLNTEAFF.

This sequence joins TRBV29-1 and TRBJ2-2; TRBD1 is a possible D gene (6 bases). The CDR3 consists of 14 residues. V was trimmed by 3 bases and J by 2 bases, leaving 10 bases between them. Germline V CDR1 and CDR2: SQVTM, ANQGSEA. The DNA for the CDR3 is TGCAGCGTTGACACAGGGTTAAACACCGGGGAGCTGTTTTTT. Translated, it gives CSVDTGLNTGELFF.

This sequence joins TRBV11-3 and TRBJ2-7; D possibly corresponds to TRBD2 (6 bases). V dropped 5 bases and J dropped 6 bases, with 14 bases sitting between them. CDR1 is SGHNT and CDR2 is YENEEA in the germline V gene. The CDR3 spans 13 residues. Here the CDR3 reads CASSDPGGSEQYF. CDR3 sequence (DNA): TGTGCCAGCAGCGACCCCGGGGGTTCCGAGCAGTACTTC.